The sample holds a few counts of the clone carrying this T cell receptor beta chain. Antigen specificity is unknown. Germline V gene data show CDR1 as SGDLS and CDR2 as YYNGEE. This CDR3 spans 13 amino acids. With 0 bases removed from V and 7 bases from J, the gap between germline ends came to 7 bases. As for treatment: approximately nine-day PBMC culture with coronavirus spike peptide pools or control peptides (ViraFEST assay). During the years 2011-2018, before the COVID-19 pandemic, the unexposed donor's CD4+ T cells were collected. Some 2 million PBMCs were grown per well alongside 10 IU/ml IL-2 and about 9.3 ug/ml peptide pools. The data derive from a study of vaccination and CD4 T cells after COVID-19. Cultured CD4+ T cell DNA underwent sequencing with the Oncomine TCR Beta short-read assay. TCRdb itself ran the PCR reads through MiXCR, one entry per CDR3 protein. This table holds several thousand distinct CDR3 sequences, just under 30% found once.

Study findings and constraints: The study sampled relatively few convalescent patients and omitted early post-infection timepoints.

Sequenced material: CD4+ T cells from blood, cultured in vitro. The V and J genes are TRBV9 and TRBJ2-2; D is ambiguous. This receptor was identified in a human donor in good health. The CDR3 coding sequence is TGTGCCAGCAGCGTAGGACCCAACGGGGAGCTGTTTTTT. This gives the protein CASSVGPNGELFF.